Below are 14 T cell receptor beta chains sequenced from a single sample in a study of cytomegalovirus exposure and HLA in healthy donors. Libraries were prepared by immunoSEQ multiplex PCR; TCRdb keeps only in-frame clonotypes and omits some of them. The table has some 90,000 clones, around nine tenths seen once. The material sequenced was PBMCs. These receptors came from a woman between 25 and 40 years old in good health and CMV-seronegative.

The V and J genes are TRBV5-1 and TRBJ2-1; TRBD2 aligns across 14 bases. Germline V CDR1 and CDR2: SGHRS, YFSETQ. This CDR3 is built from 15 residues. With 4 bases clipped from V and 14 bases from J, the junction kept 11 bases outside the gene matches. The CDR3 sequence: CASSPGLAGVFPEFF. The CDR3 DNA reads TGCGCCAGCAGCCCGGGACTAGCGGGAGTATTCCCCGAGTTCTTC.

The chain recombines TRBV9 with TRBJ2-1, with D possibly matching TRBD2 (6 bases). Trimming removed 0 bases at V and 9 bases at J, with 13 bases between. Per germline, CDR1 SGDLS and CDR2 YYNGEE. The CDR3 sequence is 14 residues long. The CDR3 DNA is TGTGCCAGCAGCGTAGGAGGGAGGCGGAGTGAGCAGTTCTTC. Protein product: CASSVGGRRSEQFF.

The chain couples TRBV6-4 to TRBJ1-1, with 9 nucleotides matching TRBD1. The germline V gene encodes CDR1 MRHNA and CDR2 SNTAGT. CDR3 size: 15 residues. V was clipped by 8 bases and J by 1 base; unmatched bases: 8. The CDR3 coding sequence is TGTGCCAGCCGGGACAGGGCGTCTTCGAACACTGAAGCTTTCTTT. Translation gives CASRDRASSNTEAFF.

This chain joins TRBV29-1 and TRBJ2-5, with no clear D. The V gene lost 5 bases and the J gene lost 5 bases, with 9 bases spanning the gap. The CDR3 consists of 11 residues. Germline CDR1 reads SQVTM; CDR2 reads ANQGSEA. The CDR3 sequence is CSVTYFETQYF. CDR3 DNA: TGCAGCGTTACCTACTTTGAGACCCAGTACTTC. The entire variable domain, with the rest obtained from reference TRBV29-1 and TRBJ2-5, is as follows: SAVISQKPSRDICQRGTSLTIQCQVDSQVTMMFWYRQQPGQSLTLIATANQGSEATYESGFVIDKFPISRPNLTFSTLTVSNMSPEDSSIYLCSVTYFETQYFGPGTRLLVL.

This clone was recorded a few times. This chain links TRBV7-8 with TRBJ2-4; tentatively, D is TRBD1 (5 bases). The germline CDR1 and CDR2 sequences are SGHVS and FQNEAQ. The V gene lost 5 bases and the J gene lost 9 bases, with 17 bases spanning the gap. This CDR3 has 14 amino acids. CDR3 coding DNA: TGTGCCAGCAGCCAGAGCAGGGCTTACGGCATTCAGTACTTC. It is translated as CASSQSRAYGIQYF. The full variable domain, its missing parts supplied by reference TRBV7-8 and TRBJ2-4, is GAGVSQSPRYKVAKRGQDVALRCDPISGHVSLFWYQQALGQGPEFLTYFQNEAQLDKSGLPSDRFFAERPEGSVSTLKIQRTQQEDSAVYLCASSQSRAYGIQYFGAGTRLSVL.

V is TRBV4-2 and J is TRBJ2-5, with D possibly matching TRBD1 (6 bases). Trimming cost V 0 bases and J 4 bases, with 9 bases left between them. Germline V CDR1 and CDR2: LGHNA, YNFKEQ. The length of the CDR3 is 14 residues. In DNA form, the CDR3 reads TGTGCCAGCAGCCAAGACAGGGGTGGAGAGACCCAGTACTTC. This encodes CASSQDRGGETQYF.

The gene calls are TRBV15 and TRBJ2-7; 8 positions match TRBD1. CDR1 is LNHNV, CDR2 YYDKDF, per germline (reference sequence). The CDR3 has 16 residues. Trimming removed 3 bases from V and 1 base from J; junction bases left unmatched: 8. This chain's CDR3 is CATSSPNYRGSYEQYF. The CDR3 bases are TGTGCCACCAGCAGCCCGAACTACAGGGGGTCCTACGAGCAGTACTTC.

The chain recombines TRBV5-6 with TRBJ2-5; 7 bases agree with TRBD1. The V gene's germline CDR1 is SGHDT and CDR2 YYEEEE. This CDR3 contains 14 residues. The V segment lost 3 bases and the J segment 3 bases; nucleotides outside the gene matches: 5. This CDR3 is CASSSRQGKETQYF. CDR3 bases: TGTGCCAGCAGCTCTAGACAGGGTAAAGAGACCCAGTACTTC.

The chain uses TRBV4-2 and TRBJ1-2, with D possibly being TRBD1 (5 bases). Germline V lookup: CDR1 LGHNA, CDR2 YNFKEQ. The length of the CDR3 is 12 residues. V gave up 6 bases and J gave up 4 bases, with 9 bases separating them. Here the CDR3 DNA reads TGTGCCAGCAGTATGCAGGGCTATGGCTACACCTTC. Protein product: CASSMQGYGYTF.

J is TRBJ2-6 and V is TRBV7-3; D gene unclear. With 5 bases removed from V and 3 bases from J, the gap between germline ends came to 11 bases. The CDR3 is 15 amino acids. Per the germline V gene, CDR1 is SGHTA and CDR2 is FQGTGA. DNA for the CDR3: TGTGCCAGCAGCACCACTCCGGTTGGGGCCAACGTCCTGACTTTC. This codes for CASSTTPVGANVLTF.

This rearrangement joins TRBV28 to TRBJ1-4; D unresolved. Trimming left V 10 bases short and J 6 bases short, with 9 bases between. CDR1 MDHEN and CDR2 SYDVKM come from the germline V gene. The CDR3 loop spans 11 amino acids. The CDR3 is CATRRDEKLFF. CDR3 bases: TGTGCCACCCGGAGAGATGAAAAACTGTTTTTT.

In its sample, this clone ranks as medium-sized (0.01 to 0.1%). The chain has TRBV2 and TRBJ2-7, with 10 bases matching TRBD2. The germline CDR1 and CDR2 sequences are SNHLY and FYNNEI. J was trimmed by 5 bases and V by 6 bases; bases with no gene match: 7. This CDR3 is built from 14 residues. As DNA, the CDR3 is TGTGCCAGCAGCCTAGCGGGAGCTAACGACGAGCAGTACTTC. Protein sequence: CASSLAGANDEQYF.

The J gene is TRBJ2-7, the V gene TRBV2; a weak D match, TRBD1 (6 bases). The CDR3 is 14 amino acids. The germline V and J ends were trimmed by 7 bases and 2 bases, with 15 bases remaining between them. Germline V CDR1 and CDR2: SNHLY, FYNNEI. CDR3 sequence: CASMVADRPYEQYF. Here the CDR3 DNA reads TGTGCCAGCATGGTGGCCGACAGGCCCTACGAGCAGTACTTC.

V usage is TRBV27 and J usage is TRBJ2-1; 11 nucleotides align to TRBD1. CDR3 length: 16 amino acids. The trim removed 1 base at V and 4 bases at J, leaving 3 bases unmatched. Germline V gene lookup returns CDR1 MNHEY and CDR2 SMNVEV (reference sequence). CDR3 nucleotides: TGTGCCAGCAGTTTATTGGGACAGGGGGGTTACAATGAGCAGTTCTTC. Its translation is CASSLLGQGGYNEQFF.